Shown below are 10 T cell receptor beta chains from a single sample sequenced in a study of T cell responses to AZD1222 COVID-19 vaccine. Assay used: immunoSEQ multiplex PCR; TCRdb lists only in-frame clones, some missing. This sample has more than 60,000 clones, with about 90% found just once. Sequences were derived from peripheral blood, sampled on day 0 of AZD1222 vaccination. The receptors shown here come from an adult in good health.

The J gene is TRBJ1-1, the V gene TRBV5-5; D is unresolved. The germline CDR1 and CDR2 sequences are SGHKS and YYEKEE (reference sequence). Trimming took 5 bases from V and 1 from J, leaving 6 bases between them. The CDR3 covers 12 residues. CDR3 nucleotides: TGTGCCAGCAGAAGGCCGAACACTGAAGCTTTCTTT. Translating gives CASRRPNTEAFF.

This chain connects TRBV28 to TRBJ1-2, with D possibly being TRBD1 (6 bases). The CDR3 spans 14 residues. The ends were cut back, 10 bases at V and 4 bases at J, with 19 bases in the middle. CDR1 is MDHEN and CDR2 is SYDVKM in the germline V gene. CDR3: CATLGPGQFYGYTF. The CDR3 DNA reads as TGTGCCACCCTGGGGCCGGGACAATTCTATGGCTACACCTTC.

This chain links TRBV5-1 with TRBJ2-3; TRBD2 matches 10 bases. The CDR3 is 16 residues long. V shed 4 bases and J 5 bases; nucleotides not matched to a gene: 10. The V gene's germline CDR1 is SGHRS and CDR2 YFSETQ. The CDR3 DNA reads TGCGCCAGCAGCCTCCCATCTAGCGGGAGTCAAGATACGCAGTATTTT. It yields the protein CASSLPSSGSQDTQYF.

The gene calls are TRBV29-1 and TRBJ2-4; 7 bases agree with TRBD1. The CDR3 extends over 20 amino acids. The V gene end was trimmed by 5 bases and the J gene end by 0 bases; junction bases not matched to a gene: 22. Germline CDR1 SQVTM, CDR2 ANQGSEA. In DNA form, the CDR3 reads TGCAGCGTTTCCTCAACACAGGGGCCCACCACCCCACTAGCCAAAAACATTCAGTACTTC. Protein: CSVSSTQGPTTPLAKNIQYF.

The J gene is TRBJ1-2, the V gene TRBV4-1, with 7 bases identical to TRBD1. Germline V gene lookup returns CDR1 MGHRA and CDR2 YSYEKL. Losses at the gene ends were 0 bases for V and 10 bases for J; bases not matched to a gene: 17. The length of the CDR3 is 17 residues. The CDR3 nucleotides read TGCGCCAGCAGCCAAGATGGGGGCTTGGGGACAGTATCGGTCTACACCTTC. The encoded protein is CASSQDGGLGTVSVYTF.

The rearrangement uses TRBV27 and TRBJ2-7, with D possibly TRBD2 on 5 matching bases. Germline CDR1 and CDR2: MNHEY and SMNVEV (reference sequence). Trimming took 2 bases from V and 2 from J, leaving 16 bases between them. The CDR3 totals 16 residues. The CDR3 nucleotides are TGTGCCAGCAGTTTAATGTGGAGGACGGCTCCCTACGAGCAGTACTTC. The encoded protein is CASSLMWRTAPYEQYF.

V gene TRBV6-6 combines with J gene TRBJ2-1; weak D call: TRBD1 (6 bases). The CDR3 sequence is 16 residues long. V lost 0 bases and J lost 4, with 13 bases in between. In germline, CDR1 is MNHNY, CDR2 SVGAGI (reference sequence). The CDR3 protein is CASSYSTGTTYNEQFF. DNA of the CDR3: TGTGCCAGCAGTTACTCAACCGGGACAACTTACAATGAGCAGTTCTTC.

V is TRBV6-5 and J is TRBJ2-7; the match to TRBD2 covers 7 bases. Trimming at V came to 4 bases and at J to 0 bases, leaving 0 bases not matched to a gene. This CDR3 contains 13 residues. Per germline, CDR1 MNHEY and CDR2 SVGAGI. This CDR3 reads CASSSSGSYEQYF. Here the CDR3 DNA reads TGTGCCAGCAGTTCTAGCGGCTCCTACGAGCAGTACTTC.

V gene TRBV12-3 or TRBV12-4 combines with J gene TRBJ1-2, with D perhaps TRBD1 (6 bases). CDR3 length: 12 amino acids. V lost 1 base and J 12 bases, leaving 12 bases between the germline ends. CDR3 region: CASSLGRGWNTF. As DNA, the CDR3 is TGTGCCAGCAGTTTAGGAAGGGGGTGGAACACCTTC.

The gene calls are TRBV27 and TRBJ2-3; 8 bases are a match to TRBD2. Germline V gene sequence: CDR1 MNHEY, CDR2 SMNVEV (reference sequence). Losses at the gene ends were 6 bases for V and 3 bases for J; bases not matched to a gene: 14. The length of the CDR3 is 17 residues. The CDR3 region is CASSSYVREEGTDTQYF. The CDR3 nucleotides are TGTGCCAGCAGCTCCTATGTGCGGGAGGAGGGGACAGATACGCAGTATTTT.